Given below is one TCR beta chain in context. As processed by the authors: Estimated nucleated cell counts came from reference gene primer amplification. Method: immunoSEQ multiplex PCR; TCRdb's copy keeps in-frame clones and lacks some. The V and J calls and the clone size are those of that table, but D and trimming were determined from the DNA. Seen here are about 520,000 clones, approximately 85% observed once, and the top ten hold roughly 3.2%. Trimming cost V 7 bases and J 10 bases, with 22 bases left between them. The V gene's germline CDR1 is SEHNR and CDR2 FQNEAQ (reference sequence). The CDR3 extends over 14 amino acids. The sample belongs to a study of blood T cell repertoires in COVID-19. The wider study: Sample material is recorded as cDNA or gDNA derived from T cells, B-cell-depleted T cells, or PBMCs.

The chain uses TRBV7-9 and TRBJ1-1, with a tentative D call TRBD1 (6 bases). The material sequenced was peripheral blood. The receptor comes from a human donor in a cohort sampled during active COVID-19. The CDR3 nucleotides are TGTGCCAGCATCTTCTCACAGGGCATAGGGGGAGCTTTCTTT. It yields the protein CASIFSQGIGGAFF.